This T cell receptor beta chain was captured in a study of response to subunit inactivated influenza vaccine (dated by TCRdb to the late 2010s). For the study in its entirety: The study used deep quantitative T cell receptor repertoire profiling to track responses to a trivalent subunit inactivated influenza vaccine. The research as a whole found: According to the authors, only a limited number of new T cells may be recruited by each seasonal influenza vaccination.

V sheds 5 bases and J sheds 0 bases, leaving 14 bases between their ends. The CDR1 and CDR2 encoded by the germline V gene are MNHEY and SVGEGT. The CDR3 numbers 16 residues from cysteine through phenylalanine. The read is trimmed to its CDR3 DNA, 48 bases read in frame from base 1. A remark on this clonotype: Its recognized antigen is unknown. Qualities for individual bases were not recorded, and no much larger clone is one base off.

Library preparation employed RT-PCR. Sequenced using an Illumina HiSeq 2500. TCRdb reprocessing: public reads trimmed at Q25 with fastp, clones called with MiXCR, in-frame beta chains kept. Entries that share a CDR3 protein sequence are merged under the most common genes and DNA. The sample records 450,000 to 700,000 distinct CDR3 sequences, about 15% of which are singletons. Roughly 11% of the sample is held by the ten biggest clonotypes. Recombination connected TRBV6-2 or TRBV6-3 to TRBJ2-1; possibly the D gene is TRBD2, per 6 matching bases. The origin of this receptor is a man aged 45 to 65 who received an inactivated influenza vaccine. Donor details come from another sample of the same person, matched by shared clones. Here the sequenced sample was PBMCs from blood, taken roughly 12 days after vaccination. The CDR3 region: CASSPGLRSSYNEQFF. The nucleotide sequence reads TGTGCCAGCAGTCCGGGACTCAGAAGCTCCTACAATGAGCAGTTCTTC.